Each of the 30 T cell receptor beta chains below was sequenced from the same sample in a study of blood T cell repertoires in COVID-19. The table came from immunoSEQ multiplex PCR; TCRdb's copy has only in-frame clones and leaves some out. Of tens of thousands of clones listed, about nine tenths are singletons. Sample: peripheral blood. These TCRs come from a man in his forties or fifties with active or convalescent COVID-19.

This clone was seen a single time. The chain carries TRBV11-3 and TRBJ2-2, with 7 bases that match TRBD2. The V and J ends lost 1 base and 5 bases, in that order; junction bases with no gene match: 4. Germline V gene data show CDR1 as SGHNT and CDR2 as YENEEA. The CDR3 loop spans 15 amino acids. Here the CDR3 DNA reads TGTGCCAGCAGCTTAGTCCGCGGGGGAACCGGGGAGCTGTTTTTT. Protein sequence: CASSLVRGGTGELFF.

V is TRBV29-1 and J is TRBJ1-2; 9 bases align to TRBD1. Germline values: CDR1 SQVTM, CDR2 ANQGSEA. The CDR3 has 13 amino acids. The V and J ends lost 7 bases and 7 bases, in that order; junction bases with no gene match: 10. The CDR3 DNA follows: TGCAGCGCCGTGACAGGGGGAGGAGGTGGCTACACCTTC. Its translation is CSAVTGGGGGYTF.

V gene TRBV12-5 combines with J gene TRBJ1-2, with 9 nucleotides matching TRBD1. V trimming: 2 bases; J trimming: 4 bases; junction bases outside the gene matches: 14. Germline CDR1 and CDR2: LGHNT and FRNRAP. The CDR3 contains 18 residues. CDR3 coding DNA: TGTGCTAGTGGTTTGCCACCCGGGACAGGGTGGTCGCTCTATGGCTACACCTTC. Its protein product is CASGLPPGTGWSLYGYTF.

V usage is TRBV11-2 and J usage is TRBJ2-7, with 9 positions matching TRBD1. The CDR3 extends over 16 amino acids. The V segment lost 1 base and the J segment 5 bases; nucleotides outside the gene matches: 9. Germline CDR1 is SGHAT and CDR2 is FQNNGV. CDR3 loop: CASSLGVGTGSHEQYF. The CDR3 region has the DNA TGTGCCAGCAGCTTAGGGGTGGGGACAGGGTCCCACGAGCAGTACTTC.

J is TRBJ1-6 and V is TRBV19; D ambiguous. Between the trimmed V and J ends, which lost 2 bases and 14 bases, there was a span of 10 bases. The CDR3 consists of 12 residues. Germline-derived CDR1 and CDR2 are LNHDA and SQIVND (reference sequence). The CDR3 nucleotides read TGTGCCAGTAGTATATTGGGAGACGCCCTCCACTTT. Its protein product is CASSILGDALHF.

This clone is a singleton in its sample. The V and J genes are TRBV24-1 and TRBJ1-5; 7 bases fit TRBD1. Germline CDR1 KGHDR, CDR2 SFDVKD. V shed 3 bases, J shed 4 bases, and the junction held 8 bases outside the gene matches. CDR3 length: 16 residues. The CDR3, as DNA: TGTGCCACCAGTGATGCGAACAGGGGAGAAAATCAGCCCCAGCATTTT. As protein: CATSDANRGENQPQHF.

The rearrangement joins TRBV5-4 to TRBJ1-4, with no clear D. Germline lookup yields CDR1 SGHNT and CDR2 YYREEE (reference sequence). The CDR3 sequence is 13 residues long. V was shortened by 4 bases and J by 7 bases, with 11 bases between the two germline ends. This CDR3 is CASSLETGEKLFF. The CDR3 coding sequence is TGTGCCAGCAGCCTTGAGACGGGTGAAAAACTGTTTTTT. The entire variable domain, with the rest obtained from reference TRBV5-4 and TRBJ1-4, is as follows: ETGVTQSPTHLIKTRGQQVTLRCSSQSGHNTVSWYQQALGQGPQFIFQYYREEENGRGNFPPRFSGLQFPNYSSELNVNALELDDSALYLCASSLETGEKLFFGSGTQLSVL.

This rearrangement joins TRBV4-3 to TRBJ2-1; 9 bases map to TRBD2. V lost 0 bases to trimming and J lost 4 bases; unmatched junction nucleotides: 7. Per the germline V gene, CDR1 is LGHNA and CDR2 is YSLEER. CDR3 length: 17 amino acids. As DNA, the CDR3 is TGCGCCAGCAGCCAAGATGTAGCGGGAGCAAAGTACAATGAGCAGTTCTTC. Translation gives CASSQDVAGAKYNEQFF.

In its sample, this clone was seen once. The rearrangement uses TRBV6-6 and TRBJ1-5; D gene uncertain. V was clipped by 2 bases and J by 4 bases, with 12 bases between them. CDR1 and CDR2 from the germline V gene are MNHNY and SVGAGI (reference sequence). CDR3 size: 15 residues. The CDR3 reads CASSYGSGQNQPQHF. The DNA for the CDR3 is TGTGCCAGCAGTTACGGCAGCGGTCAAAATCAGCCCCAGCATTTT.

The chain combines TRBV3-1 (or the pseudogene TRBV3-2) with TRBJ2-7; 10 bases agree with TRBD1. This CDR3 spans 18 amino acids. V dropped 3 bases and J dropped 4; count of bases not matched to a gene: 15. CDR1 is LGHDT and CDR2 is YNNKEL in the germline V gene (reference sequence). In DNA, the CDR3 is TGTGCCAGCAGCCATTCGGGGGGACAGGGGTGTTTTCTTTACGAGCAGTACTTC. Translation: CASSHSGGQGCFLYEQYF.

In its sample, this clone was seen many times. J is TRBJ1-2 and V is TRBV2; TRBD1 matches 7 bases. The CDR3 extends over 14 amino acids. Germline CDR1 is SNHLY and CDR2 is FYNNEI. V was pared by 3 bases and J by 3 bases, with 4 bases of the junction left unmatched. In nucleotides, the CDR3 is TGTGCCAGCAGTGATGGGACAGAGTACTATGGCTACACCTTC. Its protein is CASSDGTEYYGYTF.

V gene TRBV18 combines with J gene TRBJ2-5; 9 positions match TRBD1. J was trimmed by 3 bases and V by 3 bases; bases with no gene match: 2. Germline V CDR1 and CDR2: KGHSH, LQKENI. This CDR3 region has 14 residues. The CDR3 loop reads CASSPTGGEETQYF. The CDR3 DNA sequence: TGTGCCAGCTCACCCACAGGGGGCGAAGAGACCCAGTACTTC.

The CDR3 loop reads CASNDGGNYEQYF. CDR3 sequence (DNA): TGTGCCAGCAACGACGGGGGGAACTACGAGCAGTACTTC. The V and J genes are TRBV28 and TRBJ2-7; 7 positions match TRBD2. The CDR3 consists of 13 residues. Germline V gene lookup returns CDR1 MDHEN and CDR2 SYDVKM. Germline trimming cut 7 bases from V and 3 bases from J; bases unmatched to any gene: 6.

This clone occurred once. The chain couples TRBV11-2 to TRBJ2-3, with 14 bases identical to TRBD2. V lost 8 bases, J lost 3 bases, and 16 bases stayed unmatched. CDR1 and CDR2 from the germline V gene are SGHAT and FQNNGV. CDR3 length equals 19 residues. The CDR3 reads CASDVGIVTSGRGTDTQYF. The CDR3 DNA follows: TGTGCCAGCGACGTGGGGATTGTGACTAGCGGGAGGGGGACAGATACGCAGTATTTT.

V and J are TRBV5-6 and TRBJ2-1, with 12 positions matching TRBD2. The CDR3 runs to 18 residues. Germline V lookup: CDR1 SGHDT, CDR2 YYEEEE. The J segment lost 0 bases and the V segment lost 3 bases, leaving 7 bases of the junction unmatched. The DNA for the CDR3 is TGTGCCAGCAGCTCCACTAGCGGGAGGAAGAGCTCCTACAATGAGCAGTTCTTC. Protein sequence: CASSSTSGRKSSYNEQFF.

V and J are TRBV9 and TRBJ1-3; the D is unclear. Germline assignment: CDR1 SGDLS and CDR2 YYNGEE. CDR3 length: 16 amino acids. Trimming removed 0 bases from V and 0 bases from J, with 10 bases in between. CDR3 amino acids: CASSVGRGFSGNTIYF. Here the CDR3 DNA reads TGTGCCAGCAGCGTAGGGCGGGGATTCTCTGGAAACACCATATATTTT.

The chain links TRBV30 to TRBJ2-6; 11 bases align to TRBD1. Germline CDR1 is GTSNPN and CDR2 is SVGIG (reference sequence). With 5 bases clipped from V and 4 bases from J, the junction kept 10 bases outside the gene matches. The CDR3 totals 17 residues. CDR3 sequence: CAWGFGTGGSGANVLTF. CDR3 nucleotides: TGTGCCTGGGGATTCGGGACAGGGGGGTCCGGGGCCAACGTCCTGACTTTC.

The V and J genes are TRBV5-1 and TRBJ2-5; unclear D gene. The CDR3 contains 13 residues. The V gene's germline CDR1 is SGHRS and CDR2 YFSETQ. V was shortened by 1 base and J by 2 bases, with 6 bases between the two germline ends. CDR3 nucleotides: TGCGCCAGCAGCTTGATGGCTCAAGAGACCCAGTACTTC. Amino acids: CASSLMAQETQYF.

The gene calls are TRBV6-1 and TRBJ1-4, with TRBD1 matching over 8 bases. Germline lookup yields CDR1 MNHNS and CDR2 SASEGT. The junction had 8 bases not matched to a gene; V was cut back by 5 bases and J by 12 bases. The CDR3 length is 13 residues. The CDR3 DNA follows: TGTGCCAGCAGTTTAACAGGGGGTCGGGAACTGTTTTTT. Encoded protein: CASSLTGGRELFF.

The chain links TRBV5-1 to TRBJ2-1; the D is unclear. Per germline, CDR1 SGHRS and CDR2 YFSETQ. The length of the CDR3 is 14 residues. V lost 0 bases and J 0 bases, leaving 4 bases between the germline ends. The CDR3 here is CASSLVVSYNEQFF. CDR3 nucleotides: TGCGCCAGCAGCTTGGTAGTCTCCTACAATGAGCAGTTCTTC.

This clone occurred once. V and J are TRBV27 and TRBJ2-7; 9 bases line up with TRBD1. The CDR3 sequence is 15 residues long. Per germline, CDR1 MNHEY and CDR2 SMNVEV (reference sequence). V was clipped by 5 bases and J by 3 bases; unmatched bases: 8. The chain's CDR3 is CASSPRQGVSYEQYF. The CDR3 DNA sequence: TGTGCCAGCAGTCCCCGACAGGGGGTTAGCTACGAGCAGTACTTC.

J is TRBJ2-7 and V is TRBV6-2 or TRBV6-3; D is possibly TRBD1 (6 bases). Germline assignment: CDR1 MNHEY and CDR2 SVGEGT. This CDR3 region has 13 residues. The ends were cut back, 4 bases at V and 0 bases at J, with 7 bases in the middle. In nucleotides, the CDR3 is TGTGCCAGCAGTTGGACAGTCTCCTACGAGCAGTACTTC. Protein sequence: CASSWTVSYEQYF.

V and J are TRBV18 and TRBJ2-3; the D gene is possibly TRBD2 (6 bases). Trimming left V 4 bases short and J 2 bases short, with 13 bases between. Germline lookup yields CDR1 KGHSH and CDR2 LQKENI. The CDR3 extends over 15 amino acids. The CDR3 here is CASSLGTGNTDTQYF. The CDR3 DNA reads TGTGCCAGCTCACTCGGGACTGGCAACACAGATACGCAGTATTTT.

J is TRBJ2-2 and V is TRBV10-3, with 14 bases aligning to TRBD2. This CDR3 is 18 amino acids long. CDR1 ENHRY and CDR2 SYGVKD come from the germline V gene. The trim removed 3 bases at V and 5 bases at J, leaving 8 bases unmatched. The CDR3 reads CAISDSGTSGSGTGELFF. CDR3 DNA sequence: TGTGCCATCAGTGACTCCGGGACTAGCGGGAGTGGGACCGGGGAGCTGTTTTTT.

CDR3 in DNA: TGTGCCAGTAGTGTGACTGCGAACACCGGGGAGCTGTTTTTT. This codes for CASSVTANTGELFF. The chain carries TRBV19 and TRBJ2-2; D is unclear. CDR3 length: 14 residues. Looked up from germline, CDR1 is LNHDA and CDR2 is SQIVND (reference sequence). Deletions cut 5 bases from V and 0 bases from J, with 7 bases between.

For the CDR3, the DNA is TGTGCCAGCAGCCAAGTCGGGGGGCTCCCGGGAGGAAACACCATATATTTT. This sequence encodes CASSQVGGLPGGNTIYF. This chain links TRBV14 with TRBJ1-3; tentatively, D is TRBD1 (6 bases). The CDR3 length is 17 residues. The V end was cut by 1 base, the J end by 4 bases, with 17 bases between. The germline V gene encodes CDR1 SGHDN and CDR2 FVKESK.

This chain connects TRBV30 to TRBJ2-7; D perhaps matches TRBD2 (5 bases). The CDR3 spans 12 residues. Germline CDR1 and CDR2: GTSNPN and SVGIG (reference sequence). Deletions cut 2 bases from V and 1 base from J, with 6 bases between. The CDR3 protein is CAWSSGSYEQYF. The CDR3 coding sequence is TGTGCCTGGAGTTCGGGGTCCTACGAGCAGTACTTC.

The rearrangement joins TRBV11-2 to TRBJ2-5; the D gene is possibly TRBD2 (7 bases). Germline CDR1 is SGHAT and CDR2 is FQNNGV. The CDR3 sequence is 17 residues long. V was shortened by 5 bases and J by 5 bases, with 24 bases between the two germline ends. CDR3 bases: TGTGCCAGCAGCCGCCCAGGACGGGGGGCAACATCGGAGACCCAGTACTTC. Its translation is CASSRPGRGATSETQYF. Full variable domain (remainder filled in from reference TRBV11-2 and TRBJ2-5): EAGVAQSPRYKIIEKRQSVAFWCNPISGHATLYWYQQILGQGPKLLIQFQNNGVVDDSQLPKDRFSAERLKGVDSTLKIQPAKLEDSAVYLCASSRPGRGATSETQYFGPGTRLLVL.

The chain has TRBV5-6 and TRBJ1-6, with D perhaps matching TRBD1 (6 bases). From germline, CDR1 is SGHDT and CDR2 YYEEEE. Between the trimmed V and J ends, which lost 4 bases and 16 bases, there was a span of 21 bases. CDR3 length: 14 amino acids. CDR3 nucleotides: TGTGCCAGCAGCCCCAAACGCACCGGGACAACTCTCCACTTT. It is translated as CASSPKRTGTTLHF.

The V gene is TRBV29-1, the J gene TRBJ2-1, with TRBD2 matching 8 bases. Trimming took 7 bases from V and 10 from J; bases not matched to a gene: 18. This CDR3 is built from 15 residues. CDR1 is SQVTM, CDR2 ANQGSEA, per germline. CDR3: CSAGLRLAGAREQFF. For the CDR3, the DNA is TGCAGCGCCGGTTTGCGTCTAGCGGGCGCAAGAGAGCAGTTCTTC.